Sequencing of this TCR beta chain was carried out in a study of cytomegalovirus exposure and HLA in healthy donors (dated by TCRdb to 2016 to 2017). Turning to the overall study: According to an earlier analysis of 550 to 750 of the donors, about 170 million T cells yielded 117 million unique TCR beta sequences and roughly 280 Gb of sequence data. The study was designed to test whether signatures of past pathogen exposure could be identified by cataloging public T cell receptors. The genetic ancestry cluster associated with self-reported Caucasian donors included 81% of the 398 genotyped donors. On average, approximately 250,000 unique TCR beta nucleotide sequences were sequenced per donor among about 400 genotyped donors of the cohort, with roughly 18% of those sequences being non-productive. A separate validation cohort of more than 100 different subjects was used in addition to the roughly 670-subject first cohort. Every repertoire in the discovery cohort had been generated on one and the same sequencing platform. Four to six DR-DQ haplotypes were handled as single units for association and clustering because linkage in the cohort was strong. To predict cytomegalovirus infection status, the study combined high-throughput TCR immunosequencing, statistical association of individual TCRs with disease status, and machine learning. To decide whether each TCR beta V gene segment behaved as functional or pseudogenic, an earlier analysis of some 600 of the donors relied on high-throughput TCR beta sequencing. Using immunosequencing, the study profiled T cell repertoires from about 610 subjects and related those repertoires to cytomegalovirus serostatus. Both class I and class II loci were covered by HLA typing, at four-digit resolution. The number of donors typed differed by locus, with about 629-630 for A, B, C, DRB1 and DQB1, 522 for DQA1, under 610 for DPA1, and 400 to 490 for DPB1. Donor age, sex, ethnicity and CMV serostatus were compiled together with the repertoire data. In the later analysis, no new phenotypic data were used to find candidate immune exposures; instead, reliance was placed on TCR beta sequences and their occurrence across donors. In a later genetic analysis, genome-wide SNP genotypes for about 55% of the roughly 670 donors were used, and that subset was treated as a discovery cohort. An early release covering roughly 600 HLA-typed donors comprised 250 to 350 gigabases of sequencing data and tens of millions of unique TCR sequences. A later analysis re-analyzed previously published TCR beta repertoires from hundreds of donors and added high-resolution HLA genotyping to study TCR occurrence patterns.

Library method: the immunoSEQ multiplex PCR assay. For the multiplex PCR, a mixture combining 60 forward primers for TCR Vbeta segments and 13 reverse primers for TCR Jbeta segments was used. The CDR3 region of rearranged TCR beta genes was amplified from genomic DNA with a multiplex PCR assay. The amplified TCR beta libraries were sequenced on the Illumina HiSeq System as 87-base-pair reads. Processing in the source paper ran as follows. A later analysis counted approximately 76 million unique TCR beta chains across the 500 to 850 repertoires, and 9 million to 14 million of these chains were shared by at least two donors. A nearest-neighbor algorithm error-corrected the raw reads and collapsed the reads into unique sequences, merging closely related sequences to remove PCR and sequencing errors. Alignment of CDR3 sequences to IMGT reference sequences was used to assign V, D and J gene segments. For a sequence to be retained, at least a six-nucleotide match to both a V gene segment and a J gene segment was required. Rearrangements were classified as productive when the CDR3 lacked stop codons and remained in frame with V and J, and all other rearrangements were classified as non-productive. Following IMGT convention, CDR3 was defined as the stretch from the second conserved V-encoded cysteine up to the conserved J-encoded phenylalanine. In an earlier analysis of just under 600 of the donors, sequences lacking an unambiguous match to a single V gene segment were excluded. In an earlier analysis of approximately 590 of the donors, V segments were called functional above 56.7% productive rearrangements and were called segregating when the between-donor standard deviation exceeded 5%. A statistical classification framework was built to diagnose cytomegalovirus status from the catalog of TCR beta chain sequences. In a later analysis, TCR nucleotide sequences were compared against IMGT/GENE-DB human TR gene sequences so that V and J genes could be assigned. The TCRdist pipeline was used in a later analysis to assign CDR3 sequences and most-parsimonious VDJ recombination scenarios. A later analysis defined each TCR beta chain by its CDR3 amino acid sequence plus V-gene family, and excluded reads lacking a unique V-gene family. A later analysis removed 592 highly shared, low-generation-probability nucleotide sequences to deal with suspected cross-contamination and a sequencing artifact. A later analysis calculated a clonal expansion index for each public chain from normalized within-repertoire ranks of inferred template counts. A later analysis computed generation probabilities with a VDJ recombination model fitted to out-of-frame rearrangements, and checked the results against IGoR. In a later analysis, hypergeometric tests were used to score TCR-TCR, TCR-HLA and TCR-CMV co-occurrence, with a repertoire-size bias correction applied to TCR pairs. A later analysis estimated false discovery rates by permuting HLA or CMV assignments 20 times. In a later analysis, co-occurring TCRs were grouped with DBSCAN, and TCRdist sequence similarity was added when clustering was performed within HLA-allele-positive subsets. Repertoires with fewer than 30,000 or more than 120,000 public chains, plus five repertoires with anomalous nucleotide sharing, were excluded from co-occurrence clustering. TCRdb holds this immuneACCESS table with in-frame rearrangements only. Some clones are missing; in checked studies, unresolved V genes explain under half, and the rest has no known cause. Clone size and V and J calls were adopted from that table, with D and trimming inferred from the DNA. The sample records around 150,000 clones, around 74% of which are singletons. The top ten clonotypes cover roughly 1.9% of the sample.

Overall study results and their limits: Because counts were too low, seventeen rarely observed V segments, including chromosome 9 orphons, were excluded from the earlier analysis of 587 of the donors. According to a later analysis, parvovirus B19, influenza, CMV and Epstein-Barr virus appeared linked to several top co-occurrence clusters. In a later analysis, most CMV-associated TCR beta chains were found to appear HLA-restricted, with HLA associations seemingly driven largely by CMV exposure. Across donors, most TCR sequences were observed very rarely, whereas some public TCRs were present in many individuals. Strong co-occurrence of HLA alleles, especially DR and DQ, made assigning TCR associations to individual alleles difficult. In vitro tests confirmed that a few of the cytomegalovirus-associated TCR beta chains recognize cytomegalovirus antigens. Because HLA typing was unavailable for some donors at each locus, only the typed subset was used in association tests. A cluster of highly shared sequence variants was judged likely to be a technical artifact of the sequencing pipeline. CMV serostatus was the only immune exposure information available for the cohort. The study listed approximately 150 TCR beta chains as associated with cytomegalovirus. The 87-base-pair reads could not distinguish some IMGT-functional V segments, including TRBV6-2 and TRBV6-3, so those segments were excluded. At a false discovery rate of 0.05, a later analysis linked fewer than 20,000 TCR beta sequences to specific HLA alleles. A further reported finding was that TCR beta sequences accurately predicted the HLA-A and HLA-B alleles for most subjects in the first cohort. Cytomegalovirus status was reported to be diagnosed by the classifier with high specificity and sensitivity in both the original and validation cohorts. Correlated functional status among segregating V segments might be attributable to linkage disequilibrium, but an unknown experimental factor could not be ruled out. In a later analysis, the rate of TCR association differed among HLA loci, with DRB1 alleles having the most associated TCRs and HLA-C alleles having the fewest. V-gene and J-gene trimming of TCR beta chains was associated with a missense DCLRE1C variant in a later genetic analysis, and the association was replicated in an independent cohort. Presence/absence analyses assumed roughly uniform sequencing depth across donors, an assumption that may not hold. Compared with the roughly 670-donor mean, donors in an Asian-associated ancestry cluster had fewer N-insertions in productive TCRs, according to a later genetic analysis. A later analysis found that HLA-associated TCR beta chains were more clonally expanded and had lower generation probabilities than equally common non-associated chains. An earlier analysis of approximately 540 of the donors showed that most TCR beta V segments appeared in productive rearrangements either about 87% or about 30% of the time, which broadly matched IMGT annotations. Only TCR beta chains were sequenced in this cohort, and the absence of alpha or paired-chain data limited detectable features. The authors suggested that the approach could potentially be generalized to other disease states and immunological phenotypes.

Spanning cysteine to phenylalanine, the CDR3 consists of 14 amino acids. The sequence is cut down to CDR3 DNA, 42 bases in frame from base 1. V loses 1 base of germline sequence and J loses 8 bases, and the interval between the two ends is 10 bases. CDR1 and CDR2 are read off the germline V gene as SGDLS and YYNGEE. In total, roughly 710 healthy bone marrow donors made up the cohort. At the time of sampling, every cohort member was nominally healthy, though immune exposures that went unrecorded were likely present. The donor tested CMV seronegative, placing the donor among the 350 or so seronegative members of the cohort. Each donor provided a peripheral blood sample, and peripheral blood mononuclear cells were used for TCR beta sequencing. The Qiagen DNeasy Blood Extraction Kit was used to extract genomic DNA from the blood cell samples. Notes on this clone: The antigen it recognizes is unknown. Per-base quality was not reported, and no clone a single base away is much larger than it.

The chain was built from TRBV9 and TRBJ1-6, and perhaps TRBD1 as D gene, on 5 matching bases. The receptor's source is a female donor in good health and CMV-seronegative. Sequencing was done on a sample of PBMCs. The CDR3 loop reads CASSVSDSHSPLHF. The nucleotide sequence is TGTGCCAGCAGCGTATCCGACAGCCATTCACCCCTCCACTTT.